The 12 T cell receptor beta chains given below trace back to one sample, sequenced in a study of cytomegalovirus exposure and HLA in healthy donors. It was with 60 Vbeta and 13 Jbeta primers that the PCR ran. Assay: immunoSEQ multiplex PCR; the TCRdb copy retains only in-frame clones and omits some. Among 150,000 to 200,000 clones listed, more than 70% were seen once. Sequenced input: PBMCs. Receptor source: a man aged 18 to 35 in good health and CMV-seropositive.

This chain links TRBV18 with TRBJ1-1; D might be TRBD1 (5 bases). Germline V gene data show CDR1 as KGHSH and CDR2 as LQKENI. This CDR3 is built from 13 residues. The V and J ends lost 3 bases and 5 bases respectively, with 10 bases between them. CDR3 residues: CASSPARATEAFF. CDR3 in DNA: TGTGCCAGCTCACCTGCCAGGGCTACTGAAGCTTTCTTT.

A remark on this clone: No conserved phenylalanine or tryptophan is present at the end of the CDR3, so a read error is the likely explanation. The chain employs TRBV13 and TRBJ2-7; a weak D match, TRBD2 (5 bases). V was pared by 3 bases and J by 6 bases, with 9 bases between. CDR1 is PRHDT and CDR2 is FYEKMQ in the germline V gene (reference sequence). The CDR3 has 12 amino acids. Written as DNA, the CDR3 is TGTGCCAGCAGCTTGCAAGGGAGCGAGCAGTACCTC. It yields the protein CASSLQGSEQYL.

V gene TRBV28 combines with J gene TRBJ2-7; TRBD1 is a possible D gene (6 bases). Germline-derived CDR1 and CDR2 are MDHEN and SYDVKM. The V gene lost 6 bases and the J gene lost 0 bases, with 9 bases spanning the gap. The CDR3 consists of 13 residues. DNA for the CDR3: TGTGCCAGCAGGCCACAGGGCTCCTACGAGCAGTACTTC. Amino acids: CASRPQGSYEQYF.

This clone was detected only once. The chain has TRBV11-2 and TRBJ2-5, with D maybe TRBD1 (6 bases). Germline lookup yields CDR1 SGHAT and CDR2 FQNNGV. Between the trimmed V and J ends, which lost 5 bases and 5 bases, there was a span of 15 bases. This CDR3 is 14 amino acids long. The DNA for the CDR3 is TGTGCCAGCAGCACTTGGACAGAGGCTGAGACCCAGTACTTC. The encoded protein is CASSTWTEAETQYF. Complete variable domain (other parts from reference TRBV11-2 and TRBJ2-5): EAGVAQSPRYKIIEKRQSVAFWCNPISGHATLYWYQQILGQGPKLLIQFQNNGVVDDSQLPKDRFSAERLKGVDSTLKIQPAKLEDSAVYLCASSTWTEAETQYFGPGTRLLVL.

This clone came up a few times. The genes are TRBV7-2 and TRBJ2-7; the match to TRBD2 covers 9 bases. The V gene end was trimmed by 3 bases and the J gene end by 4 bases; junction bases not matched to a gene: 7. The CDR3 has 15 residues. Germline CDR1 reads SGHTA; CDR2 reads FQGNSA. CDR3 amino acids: CASSFTAGGRYEQYF. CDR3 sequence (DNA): TGTGCCAGCAGCTTTACAGCGGGAGGAAGGTACGAGCAGTACTTC. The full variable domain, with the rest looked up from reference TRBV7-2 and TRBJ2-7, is GAGVSQSPSNKVTEKGKDVELRCDPISGHTALYWYRQSLGQGLEFLIYFQGNSAPDKSGLPSDRFSAERTGGSVSTLTIQRTQQEDSAVYLCASSFTAGGRYEQYFGPGTRLTVT.

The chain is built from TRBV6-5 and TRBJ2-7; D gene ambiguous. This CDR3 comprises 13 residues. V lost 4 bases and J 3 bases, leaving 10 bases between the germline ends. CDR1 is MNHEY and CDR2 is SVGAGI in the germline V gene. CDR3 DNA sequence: TGTGCCAGCAGTTTGCTAGTCCACTACGAGCAGTACTTC. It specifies CASSLLVHYEQYF.

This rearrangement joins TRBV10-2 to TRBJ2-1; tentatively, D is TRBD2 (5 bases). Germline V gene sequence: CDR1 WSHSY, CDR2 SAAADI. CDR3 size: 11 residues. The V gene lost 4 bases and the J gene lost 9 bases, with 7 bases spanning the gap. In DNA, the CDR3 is TGCGCCAGCAGTGGAAGCGGTGAGCAGTTCTTC. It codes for CASSGSGEQFF.

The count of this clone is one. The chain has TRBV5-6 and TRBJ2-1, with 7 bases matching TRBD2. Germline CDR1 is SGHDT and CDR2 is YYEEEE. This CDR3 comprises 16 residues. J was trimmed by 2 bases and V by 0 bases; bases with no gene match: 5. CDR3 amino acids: CASSLALAGPYNEQFF. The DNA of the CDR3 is TGTGCCAGCAGCTTGGCGTTAGCGGGCCCCTACAATGAGCAGTTCTTC.

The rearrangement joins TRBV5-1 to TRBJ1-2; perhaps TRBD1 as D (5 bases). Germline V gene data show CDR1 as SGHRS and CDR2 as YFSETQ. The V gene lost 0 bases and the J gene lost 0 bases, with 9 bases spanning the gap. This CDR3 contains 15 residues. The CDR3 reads CASSLEGFANYGYTF. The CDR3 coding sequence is TGCGCCAGCAGCTTGGAGGGGTTCGCTAACTATGGCTACACCTTC.

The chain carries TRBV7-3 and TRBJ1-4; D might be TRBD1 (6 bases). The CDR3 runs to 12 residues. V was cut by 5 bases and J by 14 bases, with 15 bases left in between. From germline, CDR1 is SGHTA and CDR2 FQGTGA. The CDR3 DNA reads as TGTGCCAGCAGCCCGAGGGGGGGATGGCTGTTTTTT. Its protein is CASSPRGGWLFF.

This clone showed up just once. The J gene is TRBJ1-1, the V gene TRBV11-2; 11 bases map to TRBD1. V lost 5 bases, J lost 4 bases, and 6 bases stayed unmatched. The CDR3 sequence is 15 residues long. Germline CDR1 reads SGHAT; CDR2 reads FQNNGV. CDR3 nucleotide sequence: TGTGCCAGCAGCGGACAGGGGGCGCGGGGCACTGAAGCTTTCTTT. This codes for CASSGQGARGTEAFF.

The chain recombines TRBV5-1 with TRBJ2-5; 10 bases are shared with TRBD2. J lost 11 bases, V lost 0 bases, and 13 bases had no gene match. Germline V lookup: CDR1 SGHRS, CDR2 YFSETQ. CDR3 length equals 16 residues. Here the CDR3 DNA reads TGCGCCAGCAGCTTGGGAAGCGGGAGGGCCGTGGGGGAGCAGTACTTC. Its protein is CASSLGSGRAVGEQYF.